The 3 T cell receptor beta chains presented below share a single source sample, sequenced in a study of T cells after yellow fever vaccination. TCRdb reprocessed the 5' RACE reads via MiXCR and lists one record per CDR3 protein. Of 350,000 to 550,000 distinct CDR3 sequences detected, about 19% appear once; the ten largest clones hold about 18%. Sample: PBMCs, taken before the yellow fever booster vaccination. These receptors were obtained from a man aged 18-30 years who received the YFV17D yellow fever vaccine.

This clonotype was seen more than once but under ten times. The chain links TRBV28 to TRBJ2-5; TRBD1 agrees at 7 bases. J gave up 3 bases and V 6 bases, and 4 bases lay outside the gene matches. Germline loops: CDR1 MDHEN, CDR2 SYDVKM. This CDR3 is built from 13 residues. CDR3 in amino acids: CASSNRGEETQYF. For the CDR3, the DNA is TGTGCCAGCAGCAACAGGGGCGAAGAGACCCAGTACTTC.

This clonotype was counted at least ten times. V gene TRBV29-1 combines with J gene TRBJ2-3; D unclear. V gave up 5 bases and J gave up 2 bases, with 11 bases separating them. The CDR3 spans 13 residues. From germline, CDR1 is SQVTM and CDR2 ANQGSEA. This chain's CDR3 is CSVRGRATDTQYF. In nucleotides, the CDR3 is TGCAGCGTTAGAGGTAGAGCCACAGATACGCAGTATTTT.

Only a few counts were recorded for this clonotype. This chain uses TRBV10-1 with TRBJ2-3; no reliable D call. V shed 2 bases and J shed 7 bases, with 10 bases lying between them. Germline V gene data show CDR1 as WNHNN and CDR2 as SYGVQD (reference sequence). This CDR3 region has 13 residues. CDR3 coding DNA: TGCGCCAGCAGTGAGCCCGACTCATATACGCAGTATTTT. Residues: CASSEPDSYTQYF.